Listed here are 17 T cell receptor beta chains from one sample, sequenced in a study of blood T cells in healthy people across ages. Alongside a J-beta primer mix, a sample-barcoded 5' primer served in a second PCR lasting about 7 to 11 cycles. TCRdb independently ran MiXCR on the 5' RACE reads; one entry per CDR3 protein. The sample has approximately 490,000 distinct CDR3 sequences; approximately 25% are singletons. This sample was shared with a second study, whose subject was T cells of mothers and their children.

The source material was blood. These receptors came from a boy aged 10-17 years in good health.

The rearrangement joins TRBV27 to TRBJ2-7, with TRBD1 identical over 10 bases. The germline V gene encodes CDR1 MNHEY and CDR2 SMNVEV (reference sequence). The CDR3 runs 15 residues. The V segment lost 4 bases and the J segment 3 bases; nucleotides outside the gene matches: 6. CDR3 sequence: CASSYGTGALYEQYF. In nucleotides, the CDR3 is TGTGCCAGCAGTTACGGGACAGGGGCGCTCTACGAGCAGTACTTC.

The chain uses TRBV28 and TRBJ2-2, with TRBD1 matching 8 bases. The V and J ends lost 4 bases and 3 bases, in that order; junction bases with no gene match: 4. CDR1 is MDHEN and CDR2 is SYDVKM in the germline V gene. The CDR3 has 15 residues. CDR3 in amino acids: CASSSGGRDTGELFF. DNA of the CDR3: TGTGCCAGCAGTTCAGGGGGCCGGGACACCGGGGAGCTGTTTTTT.

The table lists this clonotype with a few counts. V usage is TRBV4-3 and J usage is TRBJ1-2, with D tentatively TRBD1 (6 bases). The CDR3 length is 15 residues. Germline V gene lookup returns CDR1 LGHNA and CDR2 YSLEER. V lost 0 bases and J 4 bases, leaving 12 bases between the germline ends. The CDR3 coding sequence is TGCGCCAGCAGCCAAGATTTGCGGACAGCCTATGGCTACACCTTC. Encoded protein: CASSQDLRTAYGYTF.

This clonotype was seen a handful of times. This chain links TRBV7-2 with TRBJ1-5; TRBD1 matches 7 bases. V gave up 4 bases and J gave up 3 bases; unmatched junction bases: 6. The CDR3 extends over 15 amino acids. Germline V lookup: CDR1 SGHTA, CDR2 FQGNSA. CDR3: CASSSDDRVNQPQHF. As DNA, the CDR3 is TGTGCCAGCAGCTCCGATGACAGGGTCAATCAGCCCCAGCATTTT.

As concerns this clonotype: A junction boundary mismatches the germline segment, possibly from a read error. CDR3 sequence reads: CAGSKDRGRRVTRELFF. In nucleotides, the CDR3 is TGCGCCGGCAGCAAGGACAGGGGCCGACGCGTGACCCGGGAGCTGTTTTTT. The chain joins TRBV4-3 to TRBJ2-2; the match to TRBD1 covers 9 bases. The CDR3 length is 17 residues. Germline lookup yields CDR1 LGHNA and CDR2 YSLEER.

A note on this clonotype: This may be a read error: a much more frequent sequence differs by one nucleotide. This chain uses TRBV7-2 with TRBJ2-7, with 10 bases identical to TRBD1. V lost 5 bases to trimming and J lost 8 bases; unmatched junction nucleotides: 9. Germline V gene lookup returns CDR1 SGHTA and CDR2 FQGNSA. The CDR3 has 14 residues. DNA for the CDR3: TGTGCCAGCAGCCCTATCATGACAGGGGGCAAGCAGTACTTC. Residues: CASSPIMTGGKQYF.

This rearrangement joins TRBV20-1 to TRBJ2-1, with a possible D match to TRBD2 (5 bases). The assigned J gene may be wrong: the sequence end matches TRBJ2-7 better. The germline V gene encodes CDR1 DFQATT and CDR2 SNEGSKA (reference sequence). The CDR3 contains 13 residues. DNA of the CDR3: TGCAGTGCTCCTGTGAGGGAATCCTACGAGCAGTACTTC. Translating gives CSAPVRESYEQYF.

The chain carries TRBV3-1 and TRBJ2-7; 8 bases are shared with TRBD2. V dropped 3 bases and J dropped 4; count of bases not matched to a gene: 5. The CDR3 spans 14 residues. The germline gives CDR1 LGHDT, CDR2 YNNKEL (reference sequence). The CDR3 spells CASSHRGGNYEQYF. CDR3 nucleotides: TGTGCCAGCAGCCATCGGGGGGGTAATTACGAGCAGTACTTC.

This chain connects TRBV20-1 to TRBJ1-2; no reliable D call. V dropped 1 base and J dropped 2 bases, with 5 bases sitting between them. The germline V gene encodes CDR1 DFQATT and CDR2 SNEGSKA (reference sequence). The CDR3 consists of 12 residues. In nucleotides, the CDR3 is TGCAGTGCTAGAGGAGGGAACTATGGCTACACCTTC. As protein: CSARGGNYGYTF.

This rearrangement joins TRBV3-1 to TRBJ2-7, with 10 bases fitting TRBD2. From germline, CDR1 is LGHDT and CDR2 YNNKEL (reference sequence). The CDR3 totals 15 residues. J was trimmed by 7 bases and V by 1 base; bases with no gene match: 7. CDR3: CASSQVPSGSGEQYF. DNA for the CDR3: TGTGCCAGCAGCCAAGTCCCTAGCGGGAGTGGAGAGCAGTACTTC.

In its sample, this clonotype was seen a few times. The genes are TRBV11-2 and TRBJ2-5, with 7 bases matching TRBD2. Germline loops: CDR1 SGHAT, CDR2 FQNNGV. This CDR3 comprises 18 residues. Unmatched junction bases numbered 18, after V lost 4 bases and J lost 4 bases. CDR3 residues: CASSSPPGGRMSGETQYF. Written as DNA, the CDR3 is TGTGCCAGCAGCTCCCCCCCGGGCGGGAGAATGTCGGGAGAGACCCAGTACTTC.

This clonotype was picked up a small number of times. The rearrangement joins TRBV7-2 to TRBJ2-2; 11 bases are a match to TRBD1. Germline CDR1 and CDR2: SGHTA and FQGNSA. The trim removed 7 bases at V and 9 bases at J, leaving 4 bases unmatched. The CDR3 covers 13 residues. The CDR3 is CASNGQGARELFF. The CDR3 DNA reads TGTGCCAGCAACGGACAGGGGGCGAGGGAGCTGTTTTTT.

CDR3 loop: CASSQAARGNYGYTF. The CDR3 nucleotides read TGCGCCAGCAGCCAAGCGGCCAGGGGAAACTATGGCTACACCTTC. This chain joins TRBV4-1 and TRBJ1-2, with a weak D call TRBD1 (6 bases). The CDR3 consists of 15 residues. Germline V gene data show CDR1 as MGHRA and CDR2 as YSYEKL. V lost 1 base and J lost 2, with 11 bases in between.

V is TRBV19 and J is TRBJ2-5; maybe TRBD1 (6 bases). This CDR3 is 15 amino acids long. Germline lookup yields CDR1 LNHDA and CDR2 SQIVND (reference sequence). V was pared by 3 bases and J by 2 bases, with 13 bases between. The CDR3 DNA reads as TGTGCCAGTAGTATCCAGGGGCAGGAGCAAGAGACCCAGTACTTC. As protein: CASSIQGQEQETQYF.

This clonotype has just a few counts. The chain couples TRBV20-1 to TRBJ2-7; 9 bases agree with TRBD2. Trimming took 6 bases from V and 1 from J; bases not matched to a gene: 16. Germline assignment: CDR1 DFQATT and CDR2 SNEGSKA (reference sequence). This CDR3 has 17 amino acids. The CDR3 spells CSATPLAGIIGSYEQYF. The CDR3 bases are TGCAGTGCCACACCCCTAGCGGGAATAATAGGATCCTACGAGCAGTACTTC.

The chain has TRBV7-8 and TRBJ2-3, with D unclear. V was clipped by 4 bases and J by 2 bases, with 13 bases between them. The CDR3 consists of 15 residues. Germline V lookup: CDR1 SGHVS, CDR2 FQNEAQ. The CDR3 sequence: CASSSMASVTDTQYF. CDR3 nucleotide sequence: TGTGCCAGCAGCTCGATGGCAAGCGTCACAGATACGCAGTATTTT.

Note on this clonotype: Relative to the germline gene, one junction end is altered; a read error may explain this. The chain has TRBV6-2 or TRBV6-3 and TRBJ2-2, with D possibly called TRBD1 or TRBD2 (5 bases each). Germline V gene lookup returns CDR1 MNHEY and CDR2 SVGEGT. The CDR3 length is 15 residues. The CDR3, as DNA: TGTGCCAGCAGTTTGGGGCAAGGGCCCACCGGGGAGCTGTCTTTT. Encoded protein: CASSLGQGPTGELSF.